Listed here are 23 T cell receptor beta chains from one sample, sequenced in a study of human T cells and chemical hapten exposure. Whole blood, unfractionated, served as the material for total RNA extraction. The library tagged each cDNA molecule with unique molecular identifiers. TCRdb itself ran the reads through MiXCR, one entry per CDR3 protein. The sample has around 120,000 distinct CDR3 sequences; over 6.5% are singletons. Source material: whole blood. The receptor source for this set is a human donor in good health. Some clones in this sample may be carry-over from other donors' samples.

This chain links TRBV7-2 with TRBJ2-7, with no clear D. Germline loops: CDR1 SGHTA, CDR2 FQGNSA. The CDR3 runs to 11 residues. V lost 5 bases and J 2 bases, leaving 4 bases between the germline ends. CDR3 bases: TGTGCCAGCAGCCAGGCCTACGAGCAGTACTTC. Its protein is CASSQAYEQYF.

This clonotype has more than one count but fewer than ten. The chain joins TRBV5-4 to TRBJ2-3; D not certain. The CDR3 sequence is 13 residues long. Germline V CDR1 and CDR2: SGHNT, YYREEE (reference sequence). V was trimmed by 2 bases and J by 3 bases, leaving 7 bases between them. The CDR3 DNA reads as TGTGCCAGCAGCTTATACGGGACAGATACGCAGTATTTT. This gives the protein CASSLYGTDTQYF.

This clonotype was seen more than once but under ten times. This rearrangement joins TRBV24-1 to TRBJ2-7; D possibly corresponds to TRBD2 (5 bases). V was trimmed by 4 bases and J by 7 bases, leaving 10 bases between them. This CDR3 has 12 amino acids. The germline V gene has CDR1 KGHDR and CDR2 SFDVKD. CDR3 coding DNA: TGTGCCACCAGTGACGCCACGGGGGAGCAGTACTTC. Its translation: CATSDATGEQYF.

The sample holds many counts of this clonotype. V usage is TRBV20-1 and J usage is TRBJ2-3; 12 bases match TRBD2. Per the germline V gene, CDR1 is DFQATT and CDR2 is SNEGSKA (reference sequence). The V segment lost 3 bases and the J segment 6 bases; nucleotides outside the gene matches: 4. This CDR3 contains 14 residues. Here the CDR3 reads CSASTSGRPDTQYF. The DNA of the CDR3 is TGCAGTGCTAGTACTAGCGGGAGGCCGGATACGCAGTATTTT.

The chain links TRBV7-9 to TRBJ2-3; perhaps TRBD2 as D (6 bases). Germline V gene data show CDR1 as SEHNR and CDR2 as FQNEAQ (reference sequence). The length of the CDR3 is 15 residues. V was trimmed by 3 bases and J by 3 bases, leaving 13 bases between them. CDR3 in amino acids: CASSFEGGKTDTQYF. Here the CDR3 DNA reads TGTGCCAGCAGCTTTGAGGGAGGAAAGACAGATACGCAGTATTTT. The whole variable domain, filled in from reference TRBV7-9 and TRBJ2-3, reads DTGVSQNPRHKITKRGQNVTFRCDPISEHNRLYWYRQTLGQGPEFLTYFQNEAQLEKSRLLSDRFSAERPKGSFSTLEIQRTEQGDSAMYLCASSFEGGKTDTQYFGPGTRLTVL.

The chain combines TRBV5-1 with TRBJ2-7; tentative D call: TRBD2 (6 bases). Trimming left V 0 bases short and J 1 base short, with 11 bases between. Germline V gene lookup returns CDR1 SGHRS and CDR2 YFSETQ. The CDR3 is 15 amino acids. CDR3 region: CASSLGAGLSYEQYF. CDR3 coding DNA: TGCGCCAGCAGCTTGGGTGCGGGGTTATCCTACGAGCAGTACTTC. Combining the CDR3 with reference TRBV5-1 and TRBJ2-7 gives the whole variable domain KAGVTQTPRYLIKTRGQQVTLSCSPISGHRSVSWYQQTPGQGLQFLFEYFSETQRNKGNFPGRFSGRQFSNSRSEMNVSTLELGDSALYLCASSLGAGLSYEQYFGPGTRLTVT.

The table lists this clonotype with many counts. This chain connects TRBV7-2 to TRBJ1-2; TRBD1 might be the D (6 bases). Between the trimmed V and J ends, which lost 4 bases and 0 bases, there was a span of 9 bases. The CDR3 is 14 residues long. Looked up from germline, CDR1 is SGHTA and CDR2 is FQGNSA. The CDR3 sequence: CASSSRGTNYGYTF. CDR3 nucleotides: TGTGCCAGCAGCTCAAGGGGGACTAACTATGGCTACACCTTC.

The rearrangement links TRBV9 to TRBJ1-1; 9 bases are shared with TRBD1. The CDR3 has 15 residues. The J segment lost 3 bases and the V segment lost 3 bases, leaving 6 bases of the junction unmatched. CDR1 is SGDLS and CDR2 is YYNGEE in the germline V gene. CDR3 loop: CASSAYRGRDTEAFF. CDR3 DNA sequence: TGTGCCAGCAGCGCCTACAGGGGGCGGGACACTGAAGCTTTCTTT.

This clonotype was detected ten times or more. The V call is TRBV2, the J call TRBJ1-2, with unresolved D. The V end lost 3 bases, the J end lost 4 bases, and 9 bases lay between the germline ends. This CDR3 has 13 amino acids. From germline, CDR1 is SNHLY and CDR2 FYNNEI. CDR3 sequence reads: CASSDGSGYGYTF. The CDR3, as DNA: TGTGCCAGCAGTGATGGGTCAGGCTATGGCTACACCTTC.

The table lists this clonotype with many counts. CDR3 sequence: CASSWTGAGQPQHF. The CDR3, as DNA: TGTGCCAGCAGCTGGACAGGTGCGGGTCAGCCCCAGCATTTT. This rearrangement joins TRBV7-2 to TRBJ1-5; the match to TRBD1 covers 7 bases. The J segment lost 6 bases and the V segment lost 4 bases, leaving 6 bases of the junction unmatched. Germline values: CDR1 SGHTA, CDR2 FQGNSA. The CDR3 consists of 14 residues.

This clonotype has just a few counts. The CDR3 protein is CASSPSGLAWVEQFF. DNA for the CDR3: TGTGCCAGCAGTCCGTCGGGACTAGCGTGGGTTGAGCAGTTCTTC. V and J are TRBV12-3 or TRBV12-4 and TRBJ2-1, with 10 bases that match TRBD2. CDR3 length: 15 residues. V shed 5 bases and J 9 bases; nucleotides not matched to a gene: 10.

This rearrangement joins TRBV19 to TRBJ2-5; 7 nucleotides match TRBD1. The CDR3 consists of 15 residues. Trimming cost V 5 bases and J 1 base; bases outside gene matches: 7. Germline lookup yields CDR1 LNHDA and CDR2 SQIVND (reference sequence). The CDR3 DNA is TGTGCCAGTAGTGGGTGGGACAGAAGCCAAGAGACCCAGTACTTC. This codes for CASSGWDRSQETQYF.

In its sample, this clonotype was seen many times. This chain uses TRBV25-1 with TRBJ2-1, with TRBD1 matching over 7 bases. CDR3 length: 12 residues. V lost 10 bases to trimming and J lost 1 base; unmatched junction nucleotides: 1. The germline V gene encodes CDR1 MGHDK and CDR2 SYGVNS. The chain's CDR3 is CAIQGSYNEQFF. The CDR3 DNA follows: TGTGCCATACAGGGGTCCTACAATGAGCAGTTCTTC.

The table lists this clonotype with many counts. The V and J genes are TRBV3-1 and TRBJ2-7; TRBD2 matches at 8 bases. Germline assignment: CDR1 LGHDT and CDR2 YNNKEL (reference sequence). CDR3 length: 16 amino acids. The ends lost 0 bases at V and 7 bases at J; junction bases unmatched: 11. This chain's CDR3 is CASSQDQGAGAWEQYF. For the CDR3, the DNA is TGTGCCAGCAGCCAAGATCAGGGAGCGGGAGCTTGGGAGCAGTACTTC.

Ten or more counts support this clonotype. CDR3 nucleotides: TGTGCCAGCAGTTCGGACTCTTCCCAACGAGGCTACACCTTC. This sequence encodes CASSSDSSQRGYTF. V and J are TRBV12-3 or TRBV12-4 and TRBJ1-2; D uncertain. V lost 4 bases and J lost 8, with 17 bases in between. The CDR3 has 14 amino acids.

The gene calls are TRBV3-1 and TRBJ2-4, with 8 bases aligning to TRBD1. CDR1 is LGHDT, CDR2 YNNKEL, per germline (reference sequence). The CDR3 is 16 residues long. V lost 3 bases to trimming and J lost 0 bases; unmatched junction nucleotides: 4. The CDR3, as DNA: TGTGCCAGCAGCCATGACAGGGGACTAGCCAAAAACATTCAGTACTTC. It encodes CASSHDRGLAKNIQYF.

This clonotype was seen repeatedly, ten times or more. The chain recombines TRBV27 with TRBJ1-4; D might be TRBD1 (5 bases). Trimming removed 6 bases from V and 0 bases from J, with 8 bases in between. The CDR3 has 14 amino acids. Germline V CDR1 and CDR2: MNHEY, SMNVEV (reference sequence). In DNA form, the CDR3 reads TGTGCCAGCAGACGAGGGGCAACTAATGAAAAACTGTTTTTT. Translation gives CASRRGATNEKLFF.

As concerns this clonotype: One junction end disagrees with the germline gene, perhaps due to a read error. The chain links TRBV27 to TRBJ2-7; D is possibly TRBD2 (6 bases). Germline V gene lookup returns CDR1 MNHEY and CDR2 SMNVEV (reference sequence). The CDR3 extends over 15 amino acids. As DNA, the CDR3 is TGTGCCAGCAGCTTATCCGGGAGACGGGACTACGAGCAGTACTTC. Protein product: CASSLSGRRDYEQYF.

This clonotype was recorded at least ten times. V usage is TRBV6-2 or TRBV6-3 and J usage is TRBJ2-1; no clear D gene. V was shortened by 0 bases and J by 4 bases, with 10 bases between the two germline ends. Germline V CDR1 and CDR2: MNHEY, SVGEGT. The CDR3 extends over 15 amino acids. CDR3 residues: CASSYSPSLYNEQFF. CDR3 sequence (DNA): TGTGCCAGCAGTTACTCGCCCTCCCTGTACAATGAGCAGTTCTTC.

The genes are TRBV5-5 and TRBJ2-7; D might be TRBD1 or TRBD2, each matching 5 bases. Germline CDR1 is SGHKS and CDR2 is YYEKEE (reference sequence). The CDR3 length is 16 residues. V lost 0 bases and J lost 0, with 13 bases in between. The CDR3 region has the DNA TGTGCCAGCAGCTTGGCGGGGATAGACAGCTCCTACGAGCAGTACTTC. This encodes CASSLAGIDSSYEQYF. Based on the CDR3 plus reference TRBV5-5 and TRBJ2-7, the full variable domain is DAGVTQSPTHLIKTRGQQVTLRCSPISGHKSVSWYQQVLGQGPQFIFQYYEKEERGRGNFPDRFSARQFPNYSSELNVNALLLGDSALYLCASSLAGIDSSYEQYFGPGTRLTVT.

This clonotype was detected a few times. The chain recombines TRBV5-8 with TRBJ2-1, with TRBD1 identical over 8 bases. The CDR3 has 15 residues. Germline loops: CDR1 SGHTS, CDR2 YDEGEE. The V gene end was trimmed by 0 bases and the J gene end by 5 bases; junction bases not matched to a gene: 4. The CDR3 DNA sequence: TGTGCCAGCAGCTTGGGGACAGGGATCCACAATGAGCAGTTCTTC. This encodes CASSLGTGIHNEQFF.

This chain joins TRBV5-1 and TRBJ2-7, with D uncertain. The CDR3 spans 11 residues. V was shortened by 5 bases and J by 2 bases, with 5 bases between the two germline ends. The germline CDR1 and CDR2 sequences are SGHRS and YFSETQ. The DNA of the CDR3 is TGCGCCAGCAGAGCCGCCTACGAGCAGTACTTC. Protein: CASRAAYEQYF.

CDR3 DNA: TGCAGCGTTGCTCCCTCCGGGGAGCTGTTTTTT. It yields the protein CSVAPSGELFF. The chain is built from TRBV29-1 and TRBJ2-2; D remains unclear. The CDR3 length is 11 residues. Germline V CDR1 and CDR2: SQVTM, ANQGSEA. The germline V and J ends were trimmed by 4 bases and 6 bases, with 6 bases remaining between them.